This TCR beta chain was recovered during a study of CD8+CD57+ T cells in acquired aplastic anemia. Genomic DNA was employed as the template in profiling TCR beta VDJ and CDR3. TCRdb reprocessed the reads with MiXCR, giving one entry per CDR3 protein. The sample contains approximately 190,000 distinct CDR3 sequences, roughly half of which appear only once. The sequenced patients had an expansion of CD8+CD57+ cells seen by flow cytometry. The V end was cut by 1 base, the J end by 9 bases, with 4 bases between. The germline gives CDR1 SGHTA, CDR2 FQGNSA. The CDR3 is 10 amino acids. What was sequenced was sorted CD4+, CD8+, or CD8+CD57+ T cells (not recorded which) from PBMCs. The origin of this receptor is a human donor with aplastic anemia. This chain connects TRBV7-2 to TRBJ2-7; the D is unclear. CDR3 sequence (DNA): TGTGCCAGCAGCTTAGTTGGGCAGTACTTC. Translated: CASSLVGQYF.